This T cell receptor (beta chain) was sequenced in a study of CD8+ T cells in alopecia areata. Study as a whole: In an open-label trial, patients got 5 to 10 mg tofacitinib twice daily. Patients remained on tofacitinib for 6 to 18 months and then went 6 months without it.

Findings and limits, study-wide: Scalp samples also yield sequences from resident alphabeta T cells of normal skin. Higher clonality was seen in lesional scalp than in normal scalp, especially in alopecia totalis/universalis.

Turning to this clone: Its antigen is not known. This may come from a read error, since a much larger clone is one base off.

Germline assignment: CDR1 SGHRS and CDR2 YFSETQ. This CDR3 region has 12 residues. Trimming shortened V by 2 bases and J by 4 bases, and 3 bases separated the two germline ends. TCR sequencing used cDNA made by reverse transcription of extracted RNA. Assay used: immunoSEQ multiplex PCR; TCRdb lists only in-frame clones, some missing. The table lists around 65,000 clones, about 45% of them singletons. The input for sequencing was CD8+ T cells sorted from blood, taken at week 0. The chain recombines TRBV5-1 with TRBJ2-2; no definite D call. This clonotype was obtained from a human donor with alopecia areata. The CDR3 reads CASSFTTGELFF. The CDR3 nucleotides read TGCGCCAGCAGCTTTACCACCGGGGAGCTGTTTTTT. Using reference TRBV5-1 and TRBJ2-2 for the parts outside the CDR3, the full variable domain is KAGVTQTPRYLIKTRGQQVTLSCSPISGHRSVSWYQQTPGQGLQFLFEYFSETQRNKGNFPGRFSGRQFSNSRSEMNVSTLELGDSALYLCASSFTTGELFFGEGSRLTVL.